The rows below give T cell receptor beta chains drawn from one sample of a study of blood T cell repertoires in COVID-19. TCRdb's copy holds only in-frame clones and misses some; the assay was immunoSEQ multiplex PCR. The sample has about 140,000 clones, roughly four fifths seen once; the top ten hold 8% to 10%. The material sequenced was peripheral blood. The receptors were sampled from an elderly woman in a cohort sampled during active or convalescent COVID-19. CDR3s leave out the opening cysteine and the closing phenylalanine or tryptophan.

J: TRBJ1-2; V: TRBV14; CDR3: ASSQSQGFGYT
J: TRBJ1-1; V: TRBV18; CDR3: ASSASGNTEAF
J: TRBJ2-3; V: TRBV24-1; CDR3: ATSDRGVTTDTQY
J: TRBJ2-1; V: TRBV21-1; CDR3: ASGNRGGPHNEQF
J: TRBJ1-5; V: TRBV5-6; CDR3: ASSLQGDSNQPQH
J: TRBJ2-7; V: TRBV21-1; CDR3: ASSLGGLTPPPCEQY
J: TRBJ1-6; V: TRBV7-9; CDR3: ASSSDIFNSPLH
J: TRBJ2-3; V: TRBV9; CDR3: AQAGLAGGRAPDTQY
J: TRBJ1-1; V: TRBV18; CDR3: ASNPGVNTEAF
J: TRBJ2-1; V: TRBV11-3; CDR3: ASSPFGGAAYNEQF
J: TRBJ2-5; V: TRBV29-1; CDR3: SAGQGFHETQY
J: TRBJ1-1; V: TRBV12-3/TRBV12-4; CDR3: ASRKLVNTEAF
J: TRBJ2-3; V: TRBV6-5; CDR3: ASISGGAPDTQY
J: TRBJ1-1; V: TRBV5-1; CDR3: ASSLSPGPYTEAF
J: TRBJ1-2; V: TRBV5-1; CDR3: ASSYGQAYGYT
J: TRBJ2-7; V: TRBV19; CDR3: ASSRLVGLNEQY
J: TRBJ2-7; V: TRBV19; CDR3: ASSDTGVDWYEQY
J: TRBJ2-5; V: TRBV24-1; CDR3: ASEDSNSETQY
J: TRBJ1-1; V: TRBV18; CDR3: ASSLRTENTEAF
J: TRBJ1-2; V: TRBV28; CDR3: ASSLVRYGYT
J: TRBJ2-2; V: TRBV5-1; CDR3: ASSLVPGNTGELF
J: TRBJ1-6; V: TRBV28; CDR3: AIGNSPLH
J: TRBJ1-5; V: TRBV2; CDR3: ASRDRGDGQPQH